This T cell receptor (beta chain) stems from a study of shared clonotypes between healthy human individuals. Study-wide findings and caveats: In a handful of donors, about 5% of naive CD4 clonotypes appeared in common. Generally, naive subsets (rather than memory subsets) showed larger estimated richness.

The method was immunoSEQ multiplex PCR; TCRdb's version includes in-frame clones alone and lacks a portion of them. This table holds about 1.9 million clones, just under 95% found once. As to this clone: Its antigen is undetermined.

The V end was cut by 3 bases, the J end by 3 bases, with 12 bases between. Germline values: CDR1 MNHEY, CDR2 SMNVEV (reference sequence). The CDR3 covers 14 residues. Naive CD8 cells, CD45RO-negative and positively selected for CCR7, excluded terminally differentiated effector memory CD45RA+ cells. V gene TRBV27 combines with J gene TRBJ2-7; possibly TRBD2 for D (6 bases). The sequence derives from a man aged 18 to 29 in good health. Some clones in this sample may be carry-over from other donors' samples. The sequencing sample was made of naive CD8+ T cells from PBMCs. The CDR3 loop is CASSFSGRHYEQYF. The CDR3 bases are TGTGCCAGCAGTTTTAGCGGCAGACACTACGAGCAGTACTTC.